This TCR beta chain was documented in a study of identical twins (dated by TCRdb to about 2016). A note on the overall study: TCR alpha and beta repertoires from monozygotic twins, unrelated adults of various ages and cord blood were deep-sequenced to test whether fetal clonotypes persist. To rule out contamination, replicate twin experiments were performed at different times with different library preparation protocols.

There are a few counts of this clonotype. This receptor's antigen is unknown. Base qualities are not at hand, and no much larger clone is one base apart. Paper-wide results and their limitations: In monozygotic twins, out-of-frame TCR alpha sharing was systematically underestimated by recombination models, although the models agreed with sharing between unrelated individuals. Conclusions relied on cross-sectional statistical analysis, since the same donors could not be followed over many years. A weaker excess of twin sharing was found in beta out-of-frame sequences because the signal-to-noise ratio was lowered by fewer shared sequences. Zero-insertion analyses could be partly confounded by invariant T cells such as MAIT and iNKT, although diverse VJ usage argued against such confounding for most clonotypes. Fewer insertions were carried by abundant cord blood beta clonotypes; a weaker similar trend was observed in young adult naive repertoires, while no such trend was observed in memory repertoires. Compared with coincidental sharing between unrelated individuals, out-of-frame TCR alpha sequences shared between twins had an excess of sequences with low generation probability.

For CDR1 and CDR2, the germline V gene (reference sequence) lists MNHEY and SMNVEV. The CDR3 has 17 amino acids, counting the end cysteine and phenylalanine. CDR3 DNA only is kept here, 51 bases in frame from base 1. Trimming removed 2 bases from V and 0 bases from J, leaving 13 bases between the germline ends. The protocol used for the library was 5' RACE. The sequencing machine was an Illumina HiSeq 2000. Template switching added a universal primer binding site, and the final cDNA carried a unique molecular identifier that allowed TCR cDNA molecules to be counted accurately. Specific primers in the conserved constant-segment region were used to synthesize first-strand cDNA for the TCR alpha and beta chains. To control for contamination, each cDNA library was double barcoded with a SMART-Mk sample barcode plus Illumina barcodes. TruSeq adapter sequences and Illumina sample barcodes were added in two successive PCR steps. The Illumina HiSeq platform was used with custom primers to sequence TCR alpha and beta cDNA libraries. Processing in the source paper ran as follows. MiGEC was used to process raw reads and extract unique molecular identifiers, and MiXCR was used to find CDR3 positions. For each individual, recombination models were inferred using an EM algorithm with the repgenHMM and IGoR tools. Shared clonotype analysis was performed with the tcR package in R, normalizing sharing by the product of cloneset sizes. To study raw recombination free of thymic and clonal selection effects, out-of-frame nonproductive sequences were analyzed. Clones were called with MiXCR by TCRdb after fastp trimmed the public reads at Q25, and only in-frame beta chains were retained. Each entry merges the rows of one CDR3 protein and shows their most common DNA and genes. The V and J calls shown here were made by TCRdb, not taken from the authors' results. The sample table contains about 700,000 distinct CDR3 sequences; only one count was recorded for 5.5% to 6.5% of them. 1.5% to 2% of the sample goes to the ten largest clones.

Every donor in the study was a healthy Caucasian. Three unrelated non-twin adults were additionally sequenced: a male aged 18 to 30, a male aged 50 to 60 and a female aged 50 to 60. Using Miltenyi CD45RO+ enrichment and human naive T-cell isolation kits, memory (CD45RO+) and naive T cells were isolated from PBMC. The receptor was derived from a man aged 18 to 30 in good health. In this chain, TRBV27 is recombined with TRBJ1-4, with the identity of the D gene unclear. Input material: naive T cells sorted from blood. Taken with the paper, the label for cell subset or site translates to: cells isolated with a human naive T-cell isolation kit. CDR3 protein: CASSLVGILATNEKLFF. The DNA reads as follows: TGTGCCAGCAGTTTAGTTGGAATCTTAGCAACTAATGAAAAACTGTTTTTT. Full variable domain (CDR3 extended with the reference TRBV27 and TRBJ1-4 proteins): EAQVTQNPRYLITVTGKKLTVTCSQNMNHEYMSWYRQDPGLGLRQIYYSMNVEVTDKGDVPEGYKVSRKEKRNFPLILESPSPNQTSLYFCASSLVGILATNEKLFFGSGTQLSVL.